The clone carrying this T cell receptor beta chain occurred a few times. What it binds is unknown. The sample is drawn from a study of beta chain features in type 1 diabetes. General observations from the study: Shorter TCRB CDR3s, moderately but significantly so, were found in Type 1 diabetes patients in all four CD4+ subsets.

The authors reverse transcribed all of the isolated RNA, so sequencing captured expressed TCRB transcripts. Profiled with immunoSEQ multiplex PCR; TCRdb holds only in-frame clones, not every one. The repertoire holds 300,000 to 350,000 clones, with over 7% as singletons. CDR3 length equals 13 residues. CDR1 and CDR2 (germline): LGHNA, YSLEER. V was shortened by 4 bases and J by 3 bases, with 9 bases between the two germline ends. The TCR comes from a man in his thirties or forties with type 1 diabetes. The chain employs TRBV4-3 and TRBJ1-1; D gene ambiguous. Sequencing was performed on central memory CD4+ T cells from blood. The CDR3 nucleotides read TGCGCCAGCAGCCGCAGGATAGACACTGAAGCTTTCTTT. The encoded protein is CASSRRIDTEAFF.